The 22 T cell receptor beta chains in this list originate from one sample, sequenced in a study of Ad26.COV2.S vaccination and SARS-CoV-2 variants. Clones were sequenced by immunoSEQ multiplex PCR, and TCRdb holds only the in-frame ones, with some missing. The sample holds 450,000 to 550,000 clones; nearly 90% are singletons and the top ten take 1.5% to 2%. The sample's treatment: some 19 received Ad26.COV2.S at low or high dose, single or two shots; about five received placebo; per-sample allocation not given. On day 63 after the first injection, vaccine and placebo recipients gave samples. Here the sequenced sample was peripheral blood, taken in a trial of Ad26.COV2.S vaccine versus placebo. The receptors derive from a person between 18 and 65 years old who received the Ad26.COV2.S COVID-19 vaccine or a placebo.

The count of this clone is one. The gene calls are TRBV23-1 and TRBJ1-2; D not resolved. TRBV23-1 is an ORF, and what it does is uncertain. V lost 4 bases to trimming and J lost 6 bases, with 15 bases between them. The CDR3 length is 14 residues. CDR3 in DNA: TGCGCCAGCAGTCGCCGGACTTTCCGCCATGGCTACACCTTC. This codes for CASSRRTFRHGYTF.

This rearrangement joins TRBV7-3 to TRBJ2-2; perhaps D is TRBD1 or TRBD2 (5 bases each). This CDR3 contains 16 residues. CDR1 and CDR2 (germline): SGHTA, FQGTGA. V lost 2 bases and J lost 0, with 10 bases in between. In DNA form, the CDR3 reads TGTGCCAGCAGCTTACTAGGGGACGCGAACACCGGGGAGCTGTTTTTT. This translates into CASSLLGDANTGELFF.

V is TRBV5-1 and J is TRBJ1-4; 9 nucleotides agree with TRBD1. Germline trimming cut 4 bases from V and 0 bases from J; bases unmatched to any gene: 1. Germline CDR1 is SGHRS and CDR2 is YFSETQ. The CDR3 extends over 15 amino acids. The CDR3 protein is CASSRTGATNEKLFF. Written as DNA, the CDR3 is TGCGCCAGCAGCCGGACAGGGGCAACTAATGAAAAACTGTTTTTT.

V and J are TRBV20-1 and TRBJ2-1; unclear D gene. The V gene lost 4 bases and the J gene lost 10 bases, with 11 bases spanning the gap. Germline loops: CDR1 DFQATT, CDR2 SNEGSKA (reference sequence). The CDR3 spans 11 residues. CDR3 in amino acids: CSANPVPEQFF. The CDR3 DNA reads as TGCAGTGCTAATCCGGTACCAGAGCAGTTCTTC.

CDR3: CASSVAASGSIAYEQYF. DNA of the CDR3: TGTGCCAGCAGCGTGGCGGCTAGCGGGAGTATAGCCTACGAGCAGTACTTC. The rearrangement uses TRBV9 and TRBJ2-7; 10 bases align to TRBD2. Germline assignment: CDR1 SGDLS and CDR2 YYNGEE. CDR3 length equals 17 residues. J was trimmed by 2 bases and V by 2 bases; bases with no gene match: 10.

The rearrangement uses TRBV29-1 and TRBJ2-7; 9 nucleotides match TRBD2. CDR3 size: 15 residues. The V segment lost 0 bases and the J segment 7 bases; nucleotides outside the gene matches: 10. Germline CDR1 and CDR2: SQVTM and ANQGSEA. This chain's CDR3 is CSVEDLGGRAGEQYF. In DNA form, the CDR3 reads TGCAGCGTTGAAGATCTTGGCGGGAGGGCCGGGGAGCAGTACTTC.

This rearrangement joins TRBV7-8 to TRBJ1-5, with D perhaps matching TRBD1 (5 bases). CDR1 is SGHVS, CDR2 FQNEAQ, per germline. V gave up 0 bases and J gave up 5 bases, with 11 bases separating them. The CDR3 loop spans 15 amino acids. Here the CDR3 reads CASSLARAGDQPQHF. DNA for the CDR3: TGTGCCAGCAGCTTAGCACGGGCGGGGGATCAGCCCCAGCATTTT.

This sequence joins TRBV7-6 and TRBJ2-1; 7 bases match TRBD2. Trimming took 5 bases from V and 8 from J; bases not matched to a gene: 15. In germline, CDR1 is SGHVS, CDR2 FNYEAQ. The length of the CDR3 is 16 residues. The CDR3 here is CASSVTSVLLLDEQFF. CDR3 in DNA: TGTGCCAGCAGCGTAACTAGCGTCCTTTTATTGGATGAGCAGTTCTTC.

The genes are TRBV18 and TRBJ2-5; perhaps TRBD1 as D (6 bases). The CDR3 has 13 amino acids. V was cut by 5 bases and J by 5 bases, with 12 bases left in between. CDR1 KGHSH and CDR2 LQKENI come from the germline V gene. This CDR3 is CASSARGGETQYF. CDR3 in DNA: TGTGCCAGCTCAGCCAGGGGCGGGGAGACCCAGTACTTC.

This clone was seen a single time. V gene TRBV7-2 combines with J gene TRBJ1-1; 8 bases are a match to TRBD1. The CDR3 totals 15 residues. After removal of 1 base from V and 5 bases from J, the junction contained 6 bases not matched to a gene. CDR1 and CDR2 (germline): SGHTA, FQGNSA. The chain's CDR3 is CASSLVAGGITEAFF. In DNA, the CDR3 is TGTGCCAGCAGCTTAGTTGCAGGGGGCATTACTGAAGCTTTCTTT.

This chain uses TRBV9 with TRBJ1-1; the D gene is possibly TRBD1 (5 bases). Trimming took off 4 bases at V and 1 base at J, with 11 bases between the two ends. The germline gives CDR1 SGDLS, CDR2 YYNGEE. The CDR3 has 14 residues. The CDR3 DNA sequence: TGTGCCAGCAGCCCCGATGGGGGGAACACTGAAGCTTTCTTT. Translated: CASSPDGGNTEAFF.

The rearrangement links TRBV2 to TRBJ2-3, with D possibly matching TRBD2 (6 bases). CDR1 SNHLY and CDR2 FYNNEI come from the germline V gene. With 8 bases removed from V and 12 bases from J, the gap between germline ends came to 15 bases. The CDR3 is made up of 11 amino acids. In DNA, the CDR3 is TGTGCCAGCTCTACAACCGGGACTCAGTATTTT. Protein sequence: CASSTTGTQYF.

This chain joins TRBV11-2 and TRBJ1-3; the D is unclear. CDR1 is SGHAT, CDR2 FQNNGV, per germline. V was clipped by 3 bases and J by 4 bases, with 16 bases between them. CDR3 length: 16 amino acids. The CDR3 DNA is TGTGCCAGCAGCTTGGGTCGGAGGTTTGGCGGAAACACCATATATTTT. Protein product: CASSLGRRFGGNTIYF.

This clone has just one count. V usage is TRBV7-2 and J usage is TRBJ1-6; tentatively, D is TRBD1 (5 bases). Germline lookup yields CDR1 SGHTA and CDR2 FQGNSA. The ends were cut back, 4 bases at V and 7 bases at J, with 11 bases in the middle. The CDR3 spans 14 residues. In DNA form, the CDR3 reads TGTGCCAGCAGCTGGGGCTTCCTGAATTCACCCCTCCACTTT. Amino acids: CASSWGFLNSPLHF.

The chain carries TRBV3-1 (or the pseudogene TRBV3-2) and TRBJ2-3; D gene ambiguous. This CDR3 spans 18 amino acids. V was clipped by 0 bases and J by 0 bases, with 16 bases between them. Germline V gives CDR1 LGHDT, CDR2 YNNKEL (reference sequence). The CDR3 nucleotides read TGTGCCAGCAGCCAAGAAGGCATTAGCCCACTGAGCACAGATACGCAGTATTTT. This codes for CASSQEGISPLSTDTQYF.

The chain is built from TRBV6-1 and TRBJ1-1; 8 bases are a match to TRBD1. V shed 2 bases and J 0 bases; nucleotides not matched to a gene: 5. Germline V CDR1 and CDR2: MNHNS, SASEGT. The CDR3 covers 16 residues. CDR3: CASSESGGRMNTEAFF. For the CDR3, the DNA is TGTGCCAGCAGTGAATCAGGGGGCAGGATGAACACTGAAGCTTTCTTT.

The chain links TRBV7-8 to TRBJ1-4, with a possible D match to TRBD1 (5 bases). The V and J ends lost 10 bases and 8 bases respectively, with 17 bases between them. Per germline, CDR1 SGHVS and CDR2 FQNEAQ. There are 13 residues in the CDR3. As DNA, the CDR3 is TGTGCCACCCGAAGACAGTCTGAGGAAAAACTGTTTTTT. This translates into CATRRQSEEKLFF. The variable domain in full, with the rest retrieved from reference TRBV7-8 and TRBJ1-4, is GAGVSQSPRYKVAKRGQDVALRCDPISGHVSLFWYQQALGQGPEFLTYFQNEAQLDKSGLPSDRFFAERPEGSVSTLKIQRTQQEDSAVYLCATRRQSEEKLFFGSGTQLSVL.

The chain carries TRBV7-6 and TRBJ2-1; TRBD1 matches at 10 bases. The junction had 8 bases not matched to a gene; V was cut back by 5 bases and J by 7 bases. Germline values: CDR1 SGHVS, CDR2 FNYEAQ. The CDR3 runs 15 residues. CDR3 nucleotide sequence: TGTGCCAGCAGCCAGATGACAGGGGGCGTGAATGAGCAGTTCTTC. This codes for CASSQMTGGVNEQFF.

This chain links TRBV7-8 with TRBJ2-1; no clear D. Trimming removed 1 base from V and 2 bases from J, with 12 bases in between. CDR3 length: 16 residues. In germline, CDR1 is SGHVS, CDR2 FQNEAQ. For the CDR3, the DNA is TGTGCCAGCAGCTTAGGTGGGTCCGCAACCTACAATGAGCAGTTCTTC. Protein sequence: CASSLGGSATYNEQFF. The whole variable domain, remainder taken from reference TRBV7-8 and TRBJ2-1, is GAGVSQSPRYKVAKRGQDVALRCDPISGHVSLFWYQQALGQGPEFLTYFQNEAQLDKSGLPSDRFFAERPEGSVSTLKIQRTQQEDSAVYLCASSLGGSATYNEQFFGPGTRLTVL.

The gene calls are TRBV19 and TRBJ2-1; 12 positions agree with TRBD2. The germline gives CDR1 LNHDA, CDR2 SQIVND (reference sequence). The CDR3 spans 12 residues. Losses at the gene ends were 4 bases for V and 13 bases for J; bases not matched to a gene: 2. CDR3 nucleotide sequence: TGTGCCAGTAGTACTAGCGGGAGGGTCCAGTTCTTC. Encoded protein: CASSTSGRVQFF.

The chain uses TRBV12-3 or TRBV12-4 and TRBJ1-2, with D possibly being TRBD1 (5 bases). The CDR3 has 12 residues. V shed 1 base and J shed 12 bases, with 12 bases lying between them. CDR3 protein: CASSLVEGMHTF. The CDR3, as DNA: TGTGCCAGCAGTTTAGTGGAGGGGATGCACACCTTC.

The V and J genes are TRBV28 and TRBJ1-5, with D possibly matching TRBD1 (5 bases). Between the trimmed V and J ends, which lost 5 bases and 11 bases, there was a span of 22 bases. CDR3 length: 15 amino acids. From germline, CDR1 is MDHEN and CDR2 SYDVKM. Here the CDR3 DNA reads TGTGCCAGCAGTGAGGGGATCGGGATCGTCCCTGCCCAGCATTTT. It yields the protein CASSEGIGIVPAQHF.